This T cell receptor beta chain was recovered during a study of early T cells in non-severe SARS-CoV-2 infection. This clonotype was counted ten times or more. One entry per CDR3 protein results from TCRdb running MiXCR on the 5' RACE reads. The data hold 66,000 or so distinct CDR3 sequences, with less than 14% observed a single time. This CDR3 has 16 amino acids. The germline V gene encodes CDR1 SGHDN and CDR2 FVKESK. V was cut by 1 base and J by 0 bases, with 11 bases left in between. The sample consisted of whole blood. The chain recombines TRBV14 with TRBJ2-3; D is uncertain. The sequence came from an adult who was a healthcare worker with PCR-confirmed SARS-CoV-2 infection or an uninfected control (not recorded which). The CDR3: CASSQGGGKSTDTQYF. Here the CDR3 DNA reads TGTGCCAGCAGCCAAGGCGGTGGGAAAAGCACAGATACGCAGTATTTT.